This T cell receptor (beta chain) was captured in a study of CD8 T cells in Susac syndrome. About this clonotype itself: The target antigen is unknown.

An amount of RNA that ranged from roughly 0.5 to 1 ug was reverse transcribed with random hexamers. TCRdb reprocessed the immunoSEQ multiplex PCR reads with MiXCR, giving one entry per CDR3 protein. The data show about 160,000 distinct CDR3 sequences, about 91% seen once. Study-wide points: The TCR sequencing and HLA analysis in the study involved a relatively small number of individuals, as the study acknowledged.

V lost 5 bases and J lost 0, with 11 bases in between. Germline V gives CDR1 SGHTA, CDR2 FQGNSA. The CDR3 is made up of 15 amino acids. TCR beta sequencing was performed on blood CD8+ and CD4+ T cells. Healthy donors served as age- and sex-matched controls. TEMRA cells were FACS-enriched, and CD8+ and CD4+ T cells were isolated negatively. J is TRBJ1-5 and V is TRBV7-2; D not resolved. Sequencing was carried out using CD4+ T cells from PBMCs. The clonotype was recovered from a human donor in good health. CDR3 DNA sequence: TGTGCCAGCAGCGCAGACAACTATAGCAATCAGCCCCAGCATTTT. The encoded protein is CASSADNYSNQPQHF.